This TCR beta chain was observed in a study of regulatory T cells in long-lasting Graves disease. Study findings and constraints: Persistent disease preferred TRBV28, TRBJ1-2 and TRBJ2-5; new disease, TRBV20-1 and TRBJ2-1.

Arm-PCR of CDR3 regions with iRepertoire HTBI primers generated TCR beta libraries. TCRdb re-derived calls from the multiplex PCR reads in MiXCR, one entry per CDR3 protein. This sample has about 530,000 distinct CDR3 sequences, with 15% to 20% found just once. CDR1 SNHLY and CDR2 FYNNEI come from the germline V gene. V lost 5 bases and J lost 10, with 3 bases in between. The CDR3 has 9 residues. The table lists this clonotype with a few counts. The antigen remains undetermined. Sample time point: newly diagnosed GD, antithyroid drugs for less than 3 months. Following extraction of RNA from PBMCs, that RNA was used to make the TCR library. These data also formed part of another study, on T cells in Graves' hyperthyroidism and ophthalmopathy. From that second work: Graves' hyperthyroidism was deemed stable absent ophthalmopathy progression within 18 months. RT-PCR in the first round (using the HTBI primer set) targeted the TCR CDR3. In the analysis, a 13 V-J model separated ophthalmopathy from stable hyperthyroidism.

The chain carries TRBV2 and TRBJ1-5; D call uncertain. The TCR was taken from a woman aged 35 to 59 with Graves disease. Material: peripheral blood mononuclear cells (PBMCs), obtained at new diagnosis, from a patient treated with antithyroid drugs. In DNA form, the CDR3 reads TGTGCCAGCAGTTTTCCCCAGCATTTT. This gives the protein CASSFPQHF.